This T cell receptor beta chain was captured by sequencing in a study of T cells after yellow fever vaccination. Germline V gene sequence: CDR1 SEHNR, CDR2 FQNEAQ (reference sequence). Trimming pared 4 bases from V and 4 bases from J, leaving 16 bases between. CDR3 size: 15 residues. TCR cDNA was made by 5'RACE template switching, adding a universal primer site and UMIs. MiXCR, run by TCRdb on the 5' RACE reads, gives a single entry per CDR3 protein. The data hold fewer than 500,000 distinct CDR3 sequences, with around a sixth observed a single time. There are a few counts of this clonotype. Its specificity is unknown. Study-level points and caveats: The secondary response showed a weaker magnitude and a faster peak, day 5 versus 15. Post-booster repertoires again held most primary-vaccination clones (about 95% CD4, about 90% CD8).

This clonotype was obtained from a man between 18 and 29 years old who received the YFV17D yellow fever vaccine. This rearrangement joins TRBV7-9 to TRBJ1-2; D remains unclear. The source material was PBMCs, sampled before the yellow fever booster vaccination. The CDR3 DNA reads TGTGCCAGCAGCTGGACGGCCAGGCGAGCCTATGGCTACACCTTC. Translated, it gives CASSWTARRAYGYTF.